The 23 T cell receptor beta chains given below trace back to one sample, sequenced in a study of immune heterogeneity within non-small cell lung tumors (dated by TCRdb to 2017 to 2018). Sequencing was performed on a HiSeq X Ten. The TCR beta CDR3 region was amplified with a multiplex PCR system whose first round ran for approximately 10 cycles using 32 V-gene forward primers and 13 J-gene reverse primers. TCRdb reprocessed the public reads (quality trimming at Q25 with fastp, clone calling with MiXCR) and kept in-frame beta chains. Each CDR3 protein appears once, grouped with its most common genes and DNA. Present in this sample are just under 3,000 distinct CDR3 sequences, just over 25% of which were seen just once. Clones ranked in the top ten supply around 15% of the sample. For the TCR template, genomic DNA was extracted from bulk tumor tissue, and roughly 580 ng of gDNA was amplified for each sample. During surgery, several biopsies were collected from each primary tumor and placed as far from one another as possible within the tumor mass. The study cohort was described as untreated and was composed of newly diagnosed NSCLC cases undergoing curative surgery.

Sequencing was performed on lung tumor tissue. Receptors were obtained from a female donor with non-small cell lung cancer.

Note on this clonotype: Its ends do not fully match the called genes, so a read error is possible. This chain uses TRBV7-7 with TRBJ1-1; 8 bases are shared with TRBD1. This CDR3 has 13 amino acids. Germline lookup yields CDR1 SSHAT and CDR2 FNYEAQ (reference sequence). CDR3 in DNA: TGTGCTAGCAGCTTAGACAGGGGCACTGAAGCTTTCTTT. Translation: CASSLDRGTEAFF.

The rearrangement uses TRBV3-1 and TRBJ2-5; 11 bases map to TRBD2. The V and J ends lost 1 base and 4 bases, in that order; junction bases with no gene match: 5. The CDR3 runs to 16 residues. CDR1 LGHDT and CDR2 YNNKEL come from the germline V gene (reference sequence). The CDR3 sequence: CASSQGSSGRLETQYF. The CDR3, as DNA: TGTGCCAGCAGCCAAGGGTCTAGCGGGAGGTTAGAGACCCAGTACTTC.

The V and J genes are TRBV30 and TRBJ2-4, with D tentatively TRBD1 or TRBD2 (6 bases each). Trimming took off 0 bases at V and 1 base at J, with 7 bases between the two ends. Germline assignment: CDR1 GTSNPN and CDR2 SVGIG (reference sequence). The CDR3 covers 14 residues. The CDR3: CAWSVGGAKNIQYF. The DNA of the CDR3 is TGTGCCTGGAGTGTAGGGGGGGCCAAAAACATTCAGTACTTC.

A few counts support this clonotype. The V call is TRBV28, the J call TRBJ2-1; 10 bases match TRBD2. With V trimmed by 2 bases and J by 7 bases, 5 bases remained unmatched. Germline V gene sequence: CDR1 MDHEN, CDR2 SYDVKM. The CDR3 covers 15 residues. The CDR3 nucleotides read TGTGCCAGCAGTTTAACTAGCGGGAATCGGAATGAGCAGTTCTTC. Translating gives CASSLTSGNRNEQFF.

By share, this clonotype counts as medium-sized. The chain joins TRBV2 to TRBJ2-2; D may be TRBD1 or TRBD2 (5 bases each). The germline V gene has CDR1 SNHLY and CDR2 FYNNEI. The ends were cut back, 3 bases at V and 5 bases at J, with 13 bases in the middle. The CDR3 sequence is 15 residues long. CDR3: CASSDEGIYTGELFF. The DNA of the CDR3 is TGTGCCAGCAGTGATGAGGGGATTTATACCGGGGAGCTGTTTTTT.

This clonotype has a handful of counts. V is TRBV29-1 and J is TRBJ2-1; D is unclear. Deletions cut 6 bases from V and 0 bases from J, with 9 bases between. This CDR3 contains 13 residues. The V gene's germline CDR1 is SQVTM and CDR2 ANQGSEA. The CDR3 DNA is TGCAGCGTATTCCCGAGCTCCTACAATGAGCAGTTCTTC. Its protein product is CSVFPSSYNEQFF.

This clonotype is large within its sample. This chain connects TRBV27 to TRBJ1-4; a possible D gene is TRBD1 (5 bases). Germline CDR1 reads MNHEY; CDR2 reads SMNVEV (reference sequence). This CDR3 is built from 15 residues. The V gene lost 5 bases and the J gene lost 3 bases, with 13 bases spanning the gap. CDR3 bases: TGTGCCAGCAGTCGGGACCTCCGTGCTAATGAAAAACTGTTTTTT. Translating gives CASSRDLRANEKLFF.

The chain links TRBV18 to TRBJ1-1; possible D gene TRBD1, 6 bases. CDR1 is KGHSH and CDR2 is LQKENI in the germline V gene. Trimming removed 4 bases at V and 12 bases at J, with 36 bases between. The CDR3 sequence is 19 residues long. The DNA of the CDR3 is TGTGCCAGCTCACTGATCGCACTAAAAACTCGGGGGGCGCATCCCGAATCTTTCTTT. Its protein product is CASSLIALKTRGAHPESFF.

This clonotype showed up just a few times. This sequence joins TRBV5-1 and TRBJ1-1; D remains ambiguous. CDR1 is SGHRS and CDR2 is YFSETQ in the germline V gene. V lost 0 bases and J lost 3, with 12 bases in between. CDR3 size: 15 residues. In DNA, the CDR3 is TGCGCCAGCAGCTTGGGTATGGTCGACGACACTGAAGCTTTCTTT. Translated: CASSLGMVDDTEAFF. Filled out from reference TRBV5-1 and TRBJ1-1, the complete variable domain reads KAGVTQTPRYLIKTRGQQVTLSCSPISGHRSVSWYQQTPGQGLQFLFEYFSETQRNKGNFPGRFSGRQFSNSRSEMNVSTLELGDSALYLCASSLGMVDDTEAFFGQGTRLTVV.

V gene TRBV20-1 combines with J gene TRBJ1-6; 7 nucleotides align to TRBD1. There are 14 residues in the CDR3. After removal of 6 bases from V and 6 bases from J, the junction contained 8 bases not matched to a gene. The germline CDR1 and CDR2 sequences are DFQATT and SNEGSKA (reference sequence). CDR3 region: CSAQGGGGNSPLHF. CDR3 nucleotides: TGCAGTGCCCAGGGGGGGGGAGGTAATTCACCCCTCCACTTT.

The V gene is TRBV19, the J gene TRBJ1-5; D remains ambiguous. CDR3 size: 14 residues. Trimming removed 6 bases at V and 3 bases at J, with 12 bases between. Looked up from germline, CDR1 is LNHDA and CDR2 is SQIVND (reference sequence). This CDR3 is CASRSMGINQPQHF. The CDR3 DNA sequence: TGTGCCAGTAGGTCAATGGGAATCAATCAGCCCCAGCATTTT.

Notes on this clonotype: The CDR3 does not end in the conserved phenylalanine or tryptophan, so this is likely a read error. The limits of the CDR3 on the DNA are not certain, so only TCRdb's listed CDR3 is given. The chain couples TRBV7-9 to TRBJ2-4; the listed D gene, TRBD1, was not tested against the DNA. Germline CDR1 reads SEHNR; CDR2 reads FQNEAQ (reference sequence). The CDR3 region is 16 residues in length, termini included. CDR3 protein: CASSGGPRGVADMQYL.

This clonotype was observed a few times. CDR3 in DNA: TGTGCCAGCAGTTACGTCGGGAGTTCCTACAATGAGCAGTTCTTC. Its protein product is CASSYVGSSYNEQFF. The chain links TRBV6-5 to TRBJ2-1, with D perhaps matching TRBD2 (6 bases). The CDR3 has 15 residues. Trimming pared 2 bases from V and 1 base from J, leaving 9 bases between. The V gene's germline CDR1 is MNHEY and CDR2 SVGAGI.

By sample fraction, this clonotype is medium-sized. This chain joins TRBV5-1 and TRBJ2-1; TRBD2 agrees at 15 bases. Trimming cost V 0 bases and J 8 bases; bases outside gene matches: 9. Germline CDR1 is SGHRS and CDR2 is YFSETQ. The length of the CDR3 is 18 residues. CDR3 coding DNA: TGCGCCAGCAGCTTGGGGCGGACTAGCGGGAGGGTAGGGGATGAGCAGTTCTTC. This sequence encodes CASSLGRTSGRVGDEQFF. Full variable domain (remainder filled in from reference TRBV5-1 and TRBJ2-1): KAGVTQTPRYLIKTRGQQVTLSCSPISGHRSVSWYQQTPGQGLQFLFEYFSETQRNKGNFPGRFSGRQFSNSRSEMNVSTLELGDSALYLCASSLGRTSGRVGDEQFFGPGTRLTVL.

In its sample, this clonotype was seen a few times. The genes are TRBV2 and TRBJ2-5; 8 nucleotides match TRBD2. Germline CDR1 is SNHLY and CDR2 is FYNNEI. The V segment lost 6 bases and the J segment 2 bases; nucleotides outside the gene matches: 8. This CDR3 is built from 15 residues. The CDR3 region is CASRPGLVVQETQYF. CDR3 bases: TGTGCCAGCAGACCGGGACTAGTTGTTCAAGAGACCCAGTACTTC.

The chain joins TRBV7-3 to TRBJ1-1; the D is unclear. The germline gives CDR1 SGHTA, CDR2 FQGTGA. With 4 bases removed from V and 3 bases from J, the gap between germline ends came to 9 bases. The CDR3 consists of 13 residues. Written as DNA, the CDR3 is TGTGCCAGCAGCTCGGCGAGAGACACTGAAGCTTTCTTT. Encoded protein: CASSSARDTEAFF.

This sequence joins TRBV3-1 and TRBJ2-1; D perhaps matches TRBD2 (6 bases). V dropped 4 bases and J dropped 2 bases, with 12 bases sitting between them. Germline V gene data show CDR1 as LGHDT and CDR2 as YNNKEL (reference sequence). CDR3 length equals 15 residues. In DNA form, the CDR3 reads TGTGCCAGCAGCCCCCGACTAGAAGCCTACAATGAGCAGTTCTTC. As protein: CASSPRLEAYNEQFF.

This clonotype is medium-sized by share. The rearrangement uses TRBV6-1 and TRBJ1-2, with D possibly TRBD1 on 5 matching bases. From germline, CDR1 is MNHNS and CDR2 SASEGT. The CDR3 is 13 amino acids. V lost 10 bases and J lost 2, with 14 bases in between. Written as DNA, the CDR3 is TGTGCCACAAAGTTACCAGGGAACTATGGCTACACCTTC. Protein product: CATKLPGNYGYTF.

This clonotype has a single count. A much larger clone is a single base away; this may be a read error. The chain has TRBV10-1 and TRBJ2-3, with 8 bases lining up with TRBD1. The germline gives CDR1 WNHNN, CDR2 SYGVQD (reference sequence). This CDR3 is built from 17 residues. V lost 2 bases and J lost 5; bases outside the gene matches: 12. The CDR3 loop is CASSEITPGTGRDTQYF. CDR3 coding DNA: TGCGCCAGCAGTGAGATTACGCCTGGGACAGGCCGAGATACGCAGTATTTT.

Judged by abundance, this clonotype is large (0.1 to 1%). The rearrangement joins TRBV6-1 to TRBJ1-2, with TRBD1 as a possible D gene (5 bases). This CDR3 comprises 15 residues. Per the germline V gene, CDR1 is MNHNS and CDR2 is SASEGT. Trimming removed 7 bases at V and 0 bases at J, with 15 bases between. CDR3 bases: TGTGCCAGCACTCAATGGGGGAGAGCTAACTATGGCTACACCTTC. This encodes CASTQWGRANYGYTF.

The chain links TRBV6-5 to TRBJ1-1; D ambiguous. The CDR3 sequence is 14 residues long. Germline loops: CDR1 MNHEY, CDR2 SVGAGI. V shed 2 bases and J shed 4 bases, with 11 bases lying between them. The CDR3 spells CASSYERVGTEAFF. The DNA for the CDR3 is TGTGCCAGCAGTTACGAGAGGGTGGGCACTGAAGCTTTCTTT.

This clonotype was counted a few times. The chain has TRBV6-1 and TRBJ2-1; 7 bases are shared with TRBD2. Germline V lookup: CDR1 MNHNS, CDR2 SASEGT. This CDR3 has 14 amino acids. The J segment lost 4 bases and the V segment lost 7 bases, leaving 7 bases of the junction unmatched. In nucleotides, the CDR3 is TGTGCCAGCAAGGGCCAGCGGGAATACAATGAGCAGTTCTTC. Protein product: CASKGQREYNEQFF.

By share, this clonotype counts as medium-sized. V usage is TRBV11-2 and J usage is TRBJ1-3, with D possibly matching TRBD1 (5 bases). This CDR3 comprises 20 residues. The V end lost 2 bases, the J end lost 1 base, and 24 bases lay between the germline ends. Germline CDR1 and CDR2: SGHAT and FQNNGV. The CDR3: CASSLWDSGRVGSSGNTIYF. The CDR3 DNA is TGTGCCAGCAGCTTATGGGATTCGGGCAGGGTGGGATCGTCTGGAAACACCATATATTTT.